This record looks at one T cell receptor beta chain sequence and its context. Its target is unknown. The assay was immunoSEQ multiplex PCR, and TCRdb's table has in-frame clones only and misses some. This table has 100,000 to 150,000 clones, about nine tenths appearing once. The record originates from a study of T cell responses to AZD1222 COVID-19 vaccine. Overall study results and limits: Seropositive at baseline were only a handful of AZD1222 recipients. Spike-specific TCR repertoires showed rising breadth and depth after two AZD1222 doses. The study found vaccine-associated CD4 TCRs spanning spike, dominant at 160-218 and 743-854.

The clonotype was recovered from an adult in good health. This sample comprised peripheral blood, obtained on day 0 of AZD1222 vaccination.

The CDR3: CASSVVARAGGDFTGELFF. CDR3 DNA: TGTGCCAGCAGCGTAGTGGCTCGGGCAGGGGGCGATTTCACCGGGGAGCTGTTTTTT. V usage is TRBV9 and J usage is TRBJ2-2; 8 nucleotides line up with TRBD1. The germline CDR1 and CDR2 sequences are SGDLS and YYNGEE. The CDR3 totals 19 residues. V shed 0 bases, J shed 4 bases, and the junction held 14 bases outside the gene matches.